This entry lists 13 T cell receptor beta chains sequenced from one sample in a study of CD8 T cells in ankylosing spondylitis. TCRdb passed the 5' RACE reads through MiXCR, listing each CDR3 protein once. The sample yields hundreds of thousands of distinct CDR3 sequences, approximately 9% seen once. Sequenced: blood, either unsorted or a sorted T cell fraction (not recorded which). The source of these receptors is a male donor with ankylosing spondylitis or in good health (not recorded which).

CDR3 residues: CASSPSTRVTNSPLHF. The DNA for the CDR3 is TGTGCCAGCAGCCCCTCCACCCGGGTTACGAATTCACCCCTCCACTTT. The chain couples TRBV7-6 to TRBJ1-6, with D hard to call. Trimming took 5 bases from V and 7 from J, leaving 18 bases between them. Germline-derived CDR1 and CDR2 are SGHVS and FNYEAQ. CDR3 length equals 16 residues.

Many counts were recorded for this clonotype. The gene calls are TRBV5-1 and TRBJ2-1; D call uncertain. Germline-derived CDR1 and CDR2 are SGHRS and YFSETQ. Trimming cost V 4 bases and J 0 bases, with 14 bases left between them. This CDR3 is 16 amino acids long. CDR3 sequence reads: CASSPLTVISYNEQFF. CDR3 bases: TGCGCCAGCAGCCCTCTTACAGTCATCTCCTACAATGAGCAGTTCTTC.

This clonotype was observed many times. The chain recombines TRBV7-2 with TRBJ2-5; a possible D gene is TRBD2 (6 bases). Between the trimmed V and J ends, which lost 5 bases and 5 bases, there was a span of 15 bases. Germline V gene data show CDR1 as SGHTA and CDR2 as FQGNSA. The CDR3 is 14 amino acids. Here the CDR3 DNA reads TGTGCCAGCAGCCTCCAGGGCCGGGGGGAGACCCAGTACTTC. This gives the protein CASSLQGRGETQYF. Filled out from reference TRBV7-2 and TRBJ2-5, the complete variable domain reads GAGVSQSPSNKVTEKGKDVELRCDPISGHTALYWYRQSLGQGLEFLIYFQGNSAPDKSGLPSDRFSAERTGGSVSTLTIQRTQQEDSAVYLCASSLQGRGETQYFGPGTRLLVL.

Many counts were recorded for this clonotype. In nucleotides, the CDR3 is TGTGCCAGCAGCTTCGAGGGCAACTCCTACAATGAGCAGTTCTTC. Protein product: CASSFEGNSYNEQFF. The chain is built from TRBV7-9 and TRBJ2-1; tentative D call: TRBD2 (5 bases). Between the trimmed V and J ends, which lost 3 bases and 0 bases, there was a span of 9 bases. CDR1 is SEHNR and CDR2 is FQNEAQ in the germline V gene (reference sequence). The CDR3 runs 15 residues.

This clonotype was detected ten times or more. The gene calls are TRBV5-1 and TRBJ2-7, with D tentatively TRBD2 (6 bases). In germline, CDR1 is SGHRS, CDR2 YFSETQ. Trimming took off 0 bases at V and 5 bases at J, with 12 bases between the two ends. The CDR3 sequence is 14 residues long. CDR3 sequence (DNA): TGCGCCAGCAGCTTGGCCTCTTGGGGGGACGAGCAGTACTTC. Translation: CASSLASWGDEQYF. Full variable domain (rest looked up from reference TRBV5-1 and TRBJ2-7): KAGVTQTPRYLIKTRGQQVTLSCSPISGHRSVSWYQQTPGQGLQFLFEYFSETQRNKGNFPGRFSGRQFSNSRSEMNVSTLELGDSALYLCASSLASWGDEQYFGPGTRLTVT.

This clonotype occurred a few times. The chain has TRBV7-2 and TRBJ1-3, with 7 bases aligning to TRBD1. The CDR3 spans 14 residues. Germline loops: CDR1 SGHTA, CDR2 FQGNSA. V trimming: 4 bases; J trimming: 0 bases; junction bases outside the gene matches: 0. Here the CDR3 DNA reads TGTGCCAGCAGCTGGGACAGCTCTGGAAACACCATATATTTT. Translation: CASSWDSSGNTIYF.

The chain is built from TRBV4-3 and TRBJ2-4, with a weak D call TRBD2 (6 bases). The CDR3 length is 16 residues. Germline CDR1 LGHNA, CDR2 YSLEER. The V gene lost 0 bases and the J gene lost 9 bases, with 18 bases spanning the gap. CDR3 loop: CASSQDGVSGEVIQYF. The CDR3 nucleotides are TGCGCCAGCAGCCAAGATGGAGTGTCGGGGGAAGTCATTCAGTACTTC.

This clonotype was observed many times. V and J are TRBV12-3 or TRBV12-4 and TRBJ1-4, with 10 nucleotides matching TRBD1. V was pared by 2 bases and J by 7 bases, with 7 bases of the junction left unmatched. The CDR3 has 16 amino acids. The CDR3 DNA follows: TGTGCCAGCAGTTTACCCCGGACAGGGGGAGGTGAAAAACTGTTTTTT. Encoded protein: CASSLPRTGGGEKLFF.

This clonotype was observed many times. This chain's CDR3 is CSARKPTGLQGSYTF. The DNA of the CDR3 is TGCAGTGCTAGAAAACCTACAGGGCTACAGGGGAGCTACACCTTC. The chain is built from TRBV20-1 and TRBJ1-2, with 7 bases aligning to TRBD1. J was trimmed by 9 bases and V by 2 bases; bases with no gene match: 15. This CDR3 has 15 amino acids. CDR1 is DFQATT, CDR2 SNEGSKA, per germline (reference sequence).

V and J are TRBV7-9 and TRBJ1-6; tentative D call: TRBD1 (5 bases). The CDR3 is made up of 16 amino acids. CDR1 and CDR2 from the germline V gene are SEHNR and FQNEAQ (reference sequence). V shed 1 base and J shed 9 bases, with 16 bases lying between them. CDR3 bases: TGTGCCAGCAGCTTAGGTCCCGACAGTCCACCTTCACCCCTCCACTTT. Its protein product is CASSLGPDSPPSPLHF.

The chain is built from TRBV20-1 and TRBJ2-1, with a tentative D call TRBD2 (6 bases). This CDR3 has 15 residues. Germline V gene data show CDR1 as DFQATT and CDR2 as SNEGSKA (reference sequence). V was pared by 1 base and J by 2 bases, with 12 bases between. CDR3 region: CSARGPGVAYNEQFF. CDR3 DNA: TGCAGTGCTAGAGGGCCGGGAGTGGCCTACAATGAGCAGTTCTTC.

This clonotype has a count of ten or more. The gene calls are TRBV12-3 or TRBV12-4 and TRBJ2-1, with TRBD2 matching 9 bases. This CDR3 spans 14 amino acids. Losses at the gene ends were 5 bases for V and 3 bases for J; bases not matched to a gene: 2. The CDR3 here is CASSPSGVYNEQFF. DNA for the CDR3: TGTGCCAGCAGTCCTAGCGGGGTCTACAATGAGCAGTTCTTC.

This clonotype was seen repeatedly, ten times or more. V and J are TRBV20-1 and TRBJ1-6, with 7 bases matching TRBD1. V gave up 2 bases and J gave up 10 bases; unmatched junction bases: 8. Germline V CDR1 and CDR2: DFQATT, SNEGSKA (reference sequence). CDR3 size: 14 residues. This chain's CDR3 is CSARQTGPGSPLHF. CDR3 DNA: TGCAGTGCTAGACAGACAGGGCCTGGGTCACCCCTCCACTTT.